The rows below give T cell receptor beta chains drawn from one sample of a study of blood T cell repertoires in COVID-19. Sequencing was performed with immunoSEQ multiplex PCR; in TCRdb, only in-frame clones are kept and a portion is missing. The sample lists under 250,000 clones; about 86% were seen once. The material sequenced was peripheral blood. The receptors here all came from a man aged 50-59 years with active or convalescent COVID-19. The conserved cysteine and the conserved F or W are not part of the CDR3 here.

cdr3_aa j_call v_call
ASSVGGAGVGYEQY TRBJ2-7 TRBV9
ASSLRESGYNEQF TRBJ2-1 TRBV11-3
ASSAGTGEGYT TRBJ1-2 TRBV2
ASSVGVVEASSRF TRBJ2-1 TRBV9
ASSYHVARTGNTEAF TRBJ1-1 TRBV19
ATRKDRNTEAF TRBJ1-1 TRBV24-1
ASSQGRRLTGELF TRBJ2-2 TRBV3-1/TRBV3-2
SVASTGTGELF TRBJ2-2 TRBV29-1
ASSSGTSPLVGGYT TRBJ1-2 TRBV28
ASSTQQGGEKLF TRBJ1-4 TRBV28
ASSITGGSNTEAF TRBJ1-1 TRBV7-3
ASRAGQGANEQF TRBJ2-1 TRBV2
ASSIMSGLNTEAF TRBJ1-1 TRBV19
ASSPWMPGQGLNSPLH TRBJ1-6 TRBV18
ASTLGVFNQPQH TRBJ1-5 TRBV19
ASSIPPLTSGLTYNEQF TRBJ2-1 TRBV21-1
ASSFPTSGSYEQY TRBJ2-7 TRBV7-9
ASIWTGPLGFSNQPQH TRBJ1-5 TRBV28
ASSLSTAGHSGNTIY TRBJ1-3 TRBV3-1/TRBV3-2
ASRRWLANTGELF TRBJ2-2 TRBV28
ASSPPGLAGGPYNEQF TRBJ2-1 TRBV7-9
ASSRDSSTDTQY TRBJ2-3 TRBV10-3
ASSFDRSNNQPQH TRBJ1-5 TRBV5-5
ASSSSGGELDRNQPQH TRBJ1-5 TRBV7-9
ATREGLNTGELF TRBJ2-2 TRBV4-1
ATKSTGSNEQF TRBJ2-1 TRBV19
ASSYEQGAVTTEAF TRBJ1-1 TRBV6-2/TRBV6-3